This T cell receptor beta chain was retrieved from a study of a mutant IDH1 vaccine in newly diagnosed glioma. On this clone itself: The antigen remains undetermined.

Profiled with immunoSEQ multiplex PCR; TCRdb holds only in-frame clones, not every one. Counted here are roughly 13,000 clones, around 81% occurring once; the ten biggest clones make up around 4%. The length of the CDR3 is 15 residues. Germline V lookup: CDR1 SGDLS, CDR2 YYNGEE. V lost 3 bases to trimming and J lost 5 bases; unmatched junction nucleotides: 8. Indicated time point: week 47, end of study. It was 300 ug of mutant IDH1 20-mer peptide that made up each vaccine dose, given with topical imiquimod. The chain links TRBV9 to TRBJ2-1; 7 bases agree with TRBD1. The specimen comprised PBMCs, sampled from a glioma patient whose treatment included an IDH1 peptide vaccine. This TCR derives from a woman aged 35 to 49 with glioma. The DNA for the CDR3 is TGTGCCAGCAGCGCCCTTAAAGGGGGCCACAATGAGCAGTTCTTC. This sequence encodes CASSALKGGHNEQFF.